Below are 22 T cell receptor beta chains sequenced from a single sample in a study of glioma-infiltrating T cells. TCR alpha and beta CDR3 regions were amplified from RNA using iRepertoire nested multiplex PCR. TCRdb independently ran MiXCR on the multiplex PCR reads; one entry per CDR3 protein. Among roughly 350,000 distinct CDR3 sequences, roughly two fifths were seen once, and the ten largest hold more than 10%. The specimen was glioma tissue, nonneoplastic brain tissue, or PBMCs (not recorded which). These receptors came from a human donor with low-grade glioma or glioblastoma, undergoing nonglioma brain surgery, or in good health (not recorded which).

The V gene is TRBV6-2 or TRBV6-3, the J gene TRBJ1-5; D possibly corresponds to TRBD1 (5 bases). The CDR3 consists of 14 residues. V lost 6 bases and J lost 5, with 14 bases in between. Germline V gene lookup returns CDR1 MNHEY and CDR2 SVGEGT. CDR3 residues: CASRGRVEDQPQHF. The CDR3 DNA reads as TGTGCCAGCAGAGGCAGGGTGGAGGATCAGCCCCAGCATTTT.

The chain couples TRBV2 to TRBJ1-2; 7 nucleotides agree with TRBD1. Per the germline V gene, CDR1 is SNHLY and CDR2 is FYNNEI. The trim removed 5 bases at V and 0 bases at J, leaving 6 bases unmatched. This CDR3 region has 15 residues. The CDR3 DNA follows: TGTGCCAGCAGTCCGGAGACAGGGCCTAACTATGGCTACACCTTC. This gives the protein CASSPETGPNYGYTF.

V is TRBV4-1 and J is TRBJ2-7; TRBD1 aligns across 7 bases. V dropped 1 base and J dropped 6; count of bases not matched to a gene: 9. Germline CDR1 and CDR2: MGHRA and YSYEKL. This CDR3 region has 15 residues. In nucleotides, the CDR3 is TGCGCCAGCAGCCAAGTTGACAGGGTAAGCCCCGAGCAGTACTTC. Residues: CASSQVDRVSPEQYF.

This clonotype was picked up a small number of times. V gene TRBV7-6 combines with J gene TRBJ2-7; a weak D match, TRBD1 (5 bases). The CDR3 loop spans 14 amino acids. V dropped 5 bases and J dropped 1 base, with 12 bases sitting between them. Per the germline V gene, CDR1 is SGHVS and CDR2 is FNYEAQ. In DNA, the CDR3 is TGTGCCAGCAGCCCAAGGACACAGTCCTACGAGCAGTACTTC. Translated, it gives CASSPRTQSYEQYF.

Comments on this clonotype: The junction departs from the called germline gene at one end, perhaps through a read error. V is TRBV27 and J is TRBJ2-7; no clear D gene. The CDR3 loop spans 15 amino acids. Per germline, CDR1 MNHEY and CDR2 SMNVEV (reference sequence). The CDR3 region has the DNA TGTGCCAGCAGTCCCCTGGGCCTGAGCTCATACGAGAAGTACTTC. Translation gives CASSPLGLSSYEKYF.

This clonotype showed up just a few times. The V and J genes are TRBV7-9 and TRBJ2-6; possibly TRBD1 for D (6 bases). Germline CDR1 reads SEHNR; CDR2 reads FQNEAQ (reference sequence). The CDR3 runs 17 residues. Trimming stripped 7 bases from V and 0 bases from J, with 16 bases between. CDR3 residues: CASTSGEEASGANVLTF. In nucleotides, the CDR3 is TGTGCCAGCACCTCAGGGGAAGAGGCCTCTGGGGCCAACGTCCTGACTTTC.

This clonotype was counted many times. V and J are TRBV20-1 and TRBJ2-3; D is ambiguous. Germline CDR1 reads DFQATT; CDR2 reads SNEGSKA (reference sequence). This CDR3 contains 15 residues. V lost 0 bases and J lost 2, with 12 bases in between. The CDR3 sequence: CSARDAPRYTDTQYF. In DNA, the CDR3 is TGCAGTGCTAGAGATGCACCTCGATACACAGATACGCAGTATTTT.

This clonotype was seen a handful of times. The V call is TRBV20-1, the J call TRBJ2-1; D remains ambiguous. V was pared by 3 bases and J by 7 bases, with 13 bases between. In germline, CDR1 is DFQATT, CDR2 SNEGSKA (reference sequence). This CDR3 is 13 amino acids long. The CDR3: CSASGAGSNEQFF. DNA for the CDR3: TGCAGTGCTAGTGGTGCCGGGTCTAATGAGCAGTTCTTC.

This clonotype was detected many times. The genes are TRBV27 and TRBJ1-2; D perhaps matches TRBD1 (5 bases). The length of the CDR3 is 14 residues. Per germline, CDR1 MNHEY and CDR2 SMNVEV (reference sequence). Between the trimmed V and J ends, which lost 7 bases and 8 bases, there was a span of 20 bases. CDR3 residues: CASKPAQGAYGYTF. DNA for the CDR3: TGTGCCAGCAAACCGGCTCAGGGTGCCTACGGCTACACCTTC.

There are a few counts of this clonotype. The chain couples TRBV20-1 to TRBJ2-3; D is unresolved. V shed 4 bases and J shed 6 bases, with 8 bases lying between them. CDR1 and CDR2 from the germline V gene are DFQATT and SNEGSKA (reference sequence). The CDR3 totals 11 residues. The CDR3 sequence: CSAILRDTQYF. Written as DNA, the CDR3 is TGCAGTGCTATCTTGCGGGATACGCAGTATTTT.

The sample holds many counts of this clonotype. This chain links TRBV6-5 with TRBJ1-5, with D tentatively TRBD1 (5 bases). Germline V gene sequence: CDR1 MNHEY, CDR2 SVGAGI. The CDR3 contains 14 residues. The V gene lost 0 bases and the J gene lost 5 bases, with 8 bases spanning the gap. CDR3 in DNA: TGTGCCAGCAGTTACTCGAGGGGTGATCAGCCCCAGCATTTT. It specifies CASSYSRGDQPQHF.

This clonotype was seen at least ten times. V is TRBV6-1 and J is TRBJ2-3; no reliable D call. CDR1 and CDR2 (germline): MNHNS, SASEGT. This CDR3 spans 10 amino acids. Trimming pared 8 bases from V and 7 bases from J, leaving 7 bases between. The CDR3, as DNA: TGTGCCAGCTGGAGAAATACGCAGTATTTT. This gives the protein CASWRNTQYF.

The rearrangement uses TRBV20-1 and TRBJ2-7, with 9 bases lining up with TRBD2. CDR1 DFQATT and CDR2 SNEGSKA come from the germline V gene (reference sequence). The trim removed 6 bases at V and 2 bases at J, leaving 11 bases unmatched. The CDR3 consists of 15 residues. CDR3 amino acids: CSAVLAGHPTYEQYF. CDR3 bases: TGCAGTGCGGTACTAGCGGGCCATCCCACCTACGAGCAGTACTTC.

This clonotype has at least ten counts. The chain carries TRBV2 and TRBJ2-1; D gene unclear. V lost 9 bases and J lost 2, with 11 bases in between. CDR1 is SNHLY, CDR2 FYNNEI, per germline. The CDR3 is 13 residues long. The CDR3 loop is CARQRLAYNEQFF. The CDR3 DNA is TGTGCCAGGCAGAGGCTGGCCTACAATGAGCAGTTCTTC.

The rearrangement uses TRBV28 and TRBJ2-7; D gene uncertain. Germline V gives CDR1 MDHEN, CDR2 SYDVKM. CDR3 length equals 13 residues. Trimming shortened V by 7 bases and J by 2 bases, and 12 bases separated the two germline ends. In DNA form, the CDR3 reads TGTGCCAGCACGAGATGGCACGCCTACGAGCAGTACTTC. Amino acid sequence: CASTRWHAYEQYF.

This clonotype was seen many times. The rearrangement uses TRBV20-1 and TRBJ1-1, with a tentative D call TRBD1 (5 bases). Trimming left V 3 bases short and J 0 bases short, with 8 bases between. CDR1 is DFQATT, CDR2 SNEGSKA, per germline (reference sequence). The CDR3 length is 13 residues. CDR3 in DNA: TGCAGTGCTAGCGGGGCACTGAACACTGAAGCTTTCTTT. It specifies CSASGALNTEAFF.

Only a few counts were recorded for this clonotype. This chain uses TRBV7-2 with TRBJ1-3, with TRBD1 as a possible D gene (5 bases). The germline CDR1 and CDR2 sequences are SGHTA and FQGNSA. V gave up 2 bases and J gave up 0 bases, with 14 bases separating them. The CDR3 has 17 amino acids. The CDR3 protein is CASSLSGTHVSGNTIYF. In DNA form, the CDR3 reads TGTGCCAGCAGCTTATCCGGGACTCACGTCTCTGGAAACACCATATATTTT.

CDR3 residues: CASTWEAGVAGELFF. CDR3 DNA sequence: TGTGCCAGCACCTGGGAGGCAGGGGTGGCCGGGGAGCTGTTTTTT. The rearrangement links TRBV12-3 or TRBV12-4 to TRBJ2-2, with D perhaps matching TRBD1 or TRBD2 (6 bases each). The CDR3 extends over 15 amino acids. Trimming removed 7 bases at V and 6 bases at J, with 18 bases between.

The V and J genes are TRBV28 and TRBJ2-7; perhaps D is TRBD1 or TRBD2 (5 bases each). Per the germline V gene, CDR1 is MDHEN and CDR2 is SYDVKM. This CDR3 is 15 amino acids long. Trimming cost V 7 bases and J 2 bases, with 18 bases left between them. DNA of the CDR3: TGTGCCAGCACCCTCAGGTGGCAGGGACCCTACGAGCAGTACTTC. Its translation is CASTLRWQGPYEQYF. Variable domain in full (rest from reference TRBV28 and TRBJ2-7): DVKVTQSSRYLVKRTGEKVFLECVQDMDHENMFWYRQDPGLGLRLIYFSYDVKMKEKGDIPEGYSVSREKKERFSLILESASTNQTSMYLCASTLRWQGPYEQYFGPGTRLTVT.

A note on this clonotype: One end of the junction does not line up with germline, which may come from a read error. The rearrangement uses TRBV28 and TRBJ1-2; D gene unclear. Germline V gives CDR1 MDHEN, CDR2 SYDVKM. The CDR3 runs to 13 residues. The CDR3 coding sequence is TGTGCCGGCAGTTTGTCCCGGTTAGGGGGCTACACCTTC. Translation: CAGSLSRLGGYTF.

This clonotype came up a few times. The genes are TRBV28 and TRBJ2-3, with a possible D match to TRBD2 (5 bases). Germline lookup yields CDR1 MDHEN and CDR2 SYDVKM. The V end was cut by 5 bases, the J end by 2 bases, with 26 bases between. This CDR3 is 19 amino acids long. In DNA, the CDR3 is TGTGCCAGCAGTCCCCGCGGGCCTCCTACAAGGTACCTCACAGATACGCAGTATTTT. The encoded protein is CASSPRGPPTRYLTDTQYF. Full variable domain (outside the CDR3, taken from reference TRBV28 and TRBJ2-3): DVKVTQSSRYLVKRTGEKVFLECVQDMDHENMFWYRQDPGLGLRLIYFSYDVKMKEKGDIPEGYSVSREKKERFSLILESASTNQTSMYLCASSPRGPPTRYLTDTQYFGPGTRLTVL.

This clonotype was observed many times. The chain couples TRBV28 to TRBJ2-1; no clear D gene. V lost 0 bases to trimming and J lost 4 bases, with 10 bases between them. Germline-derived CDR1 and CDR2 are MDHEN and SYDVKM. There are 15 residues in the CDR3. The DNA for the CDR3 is TGTGCCAGCAGTTTATGGGCCCGTGTTTACAATGAGCAGTTCTTC. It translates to CASSLWARVYNEQFF.